The present T cell receptor beta chain was sequenced within a study of technical replicates of blood from several donors. Produced via immunoSEQ multiplex PCR; TCRdb's table is partial and in-frame only. The table includes approximately 92,000 clones, 85% to 95% detected once. The sequence derives from a human donor in good health. Sequencing input: T cells isolated from PBMCs.

The CDR3 protein is CAWSEGLAVPYEQYF. In DNA, the CDR3 is TGTGCCTGGAGCGAAGGACTAGCTGTTCCCTACGAGCAGTACTTC. The genes are TRBV30 and TRBJ2-7; TRBD2 matches at 8 bases. The CDR3 length is 15 residues. Germline V gives CDR1 GTSNPN, CDR2 SVGIG (reference sequence). After removal of 3 bases from V and 2 bases from J, the junction contained 9 bases not matched to a gene.